These T cell receptor beta chains were read from a single sample in a study of blood T cells in healthy people across ages. MiXCR, run by TCRdb on the 5' RACE reads, gives a single entry per CDR3 protein. This table holds about 1,600,000 distinct CDR3 sequences, 40% to 50% found once. What was sequenced was blood. Source of these receptors: a woman aged 18-29 years in good health. Each CDR3 is given without its conserved first and last residue.

CDR3 | J | V
ASGRLGEQF | TRBJ2-1 | TRBV6-5
ATSGVGTEAF | TRBJ1-1 | TRBV24-1
ASSDEGGFYNEQF | TRBJ2-1 | TRBV2
SASPALTSYEQY | TRBJ2-7 | TRBV20-1
ASSRPDRGGYEQY | TRBJ2-7 | TRBV28
SARDEREACNEQF | TRBJ2-1 | TRBV20-1
ASSASGNSYNEQY | TRBJ2-7 | TRBV5-1
ASSVDRRSTEAF | TRBJ1-1 | TRBV6-2/TRBV6-3
ASSLRGLPGPNYNEQF | TRBJ2-1 | TRBV7-8
ASSYRRGLDTDTQY | TRBJ2-3 | TRBV6-6
ASSLELGAPGEQY | TRBJ2-7 | TRBV5-1
ASSLGQLAGTSSQY | TRBJ2-5 | TRBV13
ASSPSTGYTEAF | TRBJ1-1 | TRBV27
ASSLGGLAGANEQY | TRBJ2-5 | TRBV5-1
ASSYVTGVQETQY | TRBJ2-5 | TRBV6-5
ASSEALTLAKNIQY | TRBJ2-4 | TRBV6-1
AISSVPSGGNSPLH | TRBJ1-6 | TRBV10-3
ASSFTGGYT | TRBJ1-2 | TRBV28
ASSDEANQPQH | TRBJ1-5 | TRBV4-2
ASRRDRVSSYGYT | TRBJ1-2 | TRBV7-8
SARGTISYEQY | TRBJ2-7 | TRBV20-1
ASSDQAAILEAF | TRBJ1-1 | TRBV2
ASSSTQGRGEQY | TRBJ2-4 | TRBV5-1
ATSRDRPGGYGYT | TRBJ1-2 | TRBV15
ASSLGDGGLTDTQY | TRBJ2-3 | TRBV12-3/TRBV12-4
ASSVEGGRETQF | TRBJ2-1 | TRBV9
ASSLRGTDNEQF | TRBJ2-1 | TRBV7-9
ASRLGGELF | TRBJ2-2 | TRBV2
SVGRAPAYNEQF | TRBJ2-1 | TRBV29-1
SVEGQGADEQY | TRBJ2-7 | TRBV29-1
ASSPDRSGGVSYEQY | NA | TRBV6-2/TRBV6-3
ASSVGQGAFYEQY | TRBJ2-7 | TRBV2
ASGLDRERDGYT | TRBJ1-2 | TRBV12-5
ASSHPQGNTEAF | TRBJ1-1 | TRBV3-1
SARDPSGISSYNEQY | NA | TRBV20-1
AGRLTGTSGTDTQY | TRBJ2-3 | TRBV6-5
ASSLRRWTEQY | TRBJ2-7 | TRBV11-1
ASSRSRDKQY | TRBJ2-5 | TRBV12-3/TRBV12-4
ASSLTSAGGFSGGQYNEQF | TRBJ2-1 | TRBV7-3